Listed below are T cell receptor beta chains from one sample, sequenced in a study of Graves' ophthalmopathy and Graves' hyperthyroidism. TCRdb redid the calling of the multiplex PCR reads with MiXCR, one entry per CDR3 protein. Counted here are some 360,000 distinct CDR3 sequences, about 18% occurring once; the ten biggest clones make up roughly 2.3%. The sample consisted of peripheral blood. The receptors were sampled from an adult woman with stable Graves' hyperthyroidism. Each CDR3 is given with its conserved first and last residue. The D gene is left open where the match is weak. The size field is filled for only some rows; it gives once, few, many or a size class.

>TRBJ1-3|TRBV29-1|many|NA
CSARRSSGNTIYF
TGCAGCGCCCGGCGCAGCTCTGGAAACACCATATATTTT
>TRBJ2-4|TRBV29-1|few|NA
CSVVGFGNIQYF
TGCAGCGTTGTAGGGTTCGGAAACATTCAGTACTTC
>TRBJ2-5|TRBV19|many|TRBD1
CASRGTGVVETQYF
TGTGCCAGTAGAGGGACAGGGGTTGTTGAGACCCAGTACTTC
>TRBJ1-5|TRBV27|many|NA
CASSLRFGNQPQHF
TGTGCCAGCAGTTTACGATTTGGAAATCAGCCCCAGCATTTT
>TRBJ2-2|TRBV5-1|many|NA
CASSSDIAGELFF
TGCGCCAGCAGCTCCGACATAGCCGGGGAGCTGTTTTTT
>TRBJ2-7|TRBV10-3|many|NA
CATGGRERAEQYF
TGTGCCACTGGGGGCAGGGAAAGGGCCGAGCAGTACTTC
>TRBJ2-7|TRBV5-1|few|NA
CASSPEGLRQLEYEQYF
TGCGCCAGCAGCCCGGAGGGATTAAGACAACTAGAGTACGAGCAGTACTTC
>TRBJ1-2|TRBV28|many|TRBD1
CASSLGSLQGADYGYTF
TGTGCCAGCAGTTTGGGATCCTTACAGGGGGCGGACTATGGCTACACCTTC
>TRBJ2-7|TRBV7-6|few|NA
CASSLDRENYEQYF
TGTGCCAGCAGCTTAGACAGGGAGAACTACGAGCAGTACTTC
>TRBJ2-1|TRBV12-3/TRBV12-4|few|TRBD2
CASRRQLAGVSNEQFF
TGTGCCAGCAGACGCCAACTAGCGGGAGTCTCGAATGAGCAGTTCTTC
>TRBJ2-5|TRBV6-2/TRBV6-3|many|TRBD1
CASTRPRQGRETQYF
TGTGCCAGCACTCGACCCCGACAGGGGAGAGAGACCCAGTACTTC
>TRBJ2-7|TRBV5-1|few|NA
CASSKQDSFYERYF
TGCGCCAGCAGCAAACAGGACAGCTTCTACGAGCGGTACTTC
>TRBJ2-4|TRBV6-2/TRBV6-3|many|NA
CASSYSILGFQAKNIQYF
TGTGCCAGCAGTTACTCGATCCTGGGGTTTCAGGCCAAAAACATTCAGTACTTC
>TRBJ1-1|TRBV28|many|NA
CASSPWTDGRAFF
TGTGCCAGCAGTCCCTGGACAGATGGACGCGCTTTCTTT
>TRBJ2-2|TRBV5-1|many|NA
CASSLASGVRTGELFF
TGCGCCAGCAGCTTGGCCTCGGGAGTGAGGACCGGGGAGCTGTTTTTT
>TRBJ1-2|TRBV6-5|many|NA
CASSYTGLANYGYTF
TGTGCCAGCAGTTACACAGGGCTAGCTAACTATGGCTACACCTTC
>TRBJ2-1|TRBV6-2/TRBV6-3|few|NA
CASSYSAIPARLLEQFF
TGTGCCAGCAGTTACTCGGCCATCCCCGCTCGTTTGCTTGAGCAGTTCTTC
>TRBJ2-1|TRBV24-1|few|NA
CATSDHLQGPSYNEQFF
TGTGCCACCAGTGATCACCTTCAGGGGCCCTCCTACAATGAGCAGTTCTTC
>TRBJ1-6|TRBV9|NA|NA
CASSAGGGRGNSPLHF
TGTGCCAGCAGCGCGGGTGGGGGCAGGGGTAATTCACCCCTCCACTTT
>TRBJ2-5|TRBV2|many|NA
CASCFAGQVAETQYF
TGTGCCAGCTGTTTCGCGGGACAAGTCGCCGAGACCCAGTACTTC
>TRBJ1-1|TRBV11-2|many|TRBD1
CASSLETGSAEAFF
TGTGCCAGCAGCTTAGAGACAGGGAGCGCTGAAGCTTTCTTT
>TRBJ2-7|TRBV5-6|NA|NA
CASSLGTTTKSSYEQYF
TGTGCCAGCAGCTTGGGTACGACGACGAAAAGCTCCTACGAGCAGTACTTC
>TRBJ2-7|TRBV7-2|many|TRBD2
CASSWSGKGPNEQYF
TGTGCCAGCAGTTGGAGCGGGAAAGGTCCTAACGAGCAGTACTTC
>TRBJ2-7|TRBV24-1|few|NA
CATSDQDHRTSTYEQYF
TGTGCCACCAGTGATCAGGACCACCGGACGTCGACCTACGAGCAGTACTTC
>TRBJ2-2|TRBV28|NA|TRBD1
CASTLTGRAGELFF
TGTGCCAGCACTTTGACAGGGCGGGCCGGGGAGCTGTTTTTT
>TRBJ2-2|TRBV5-1|many|TRBD1
CASSLGDRDTGELFF
TGCGCCAGCAGCTTGGGGGACAGGGACACCGGGGAGCTGTTTTTT
>TRBJ2-5|TRBV30|many|NA
CAWSVGLAETQYF
TGTGCCTGGAGTGTGGGTTTGGCAGAGACCCAGTACTTC
>TRBJ2-7|TRBV7-6|once|TRBD2
CASSLGVGRASYEQYF
TGTGCCAGCAGCTTAGGTGTCGGGAGGGCCTCCTACGAGCAGTACTTC
>TRBJ2-7|TRBV6-2/TRBV6-3|NA|NA
CASSSRQASYEQYF
TGTGCCAGCAGTTCACGACAGGCCTCCTACGAGCAGTACTTC
>TRBJ1-3|TRBV7-9|NA|NA
CASSLRVGNTIYF
TGTGCCAGCAGCTTAAGGGTCGGAAACACCATATATTTT
>TRBJ2-7|TRBV12-3/TRBV12-4|many|NA
CASSFLVGVREQYF
TGTGCCAGCAGTTTTTTGGTGGGCGTCCGGGAGCAGTACTTC
>TRBJ2-5|TRBV12-3/TRBV12-4|many|NA
CASSKRLEETQYF
TGTGCCAGCAGTAAGCGACTAGAAGAGACCCAGTACTTC
>TRBJ1-5|TRBV6-2/TRBV6-3|NA|NA
CASTQNNQPQHF
TGTGCCTCGACTCAGAACAATCAGCCCCAGCATTTT
>TRBJ2-7|TRBV11-2|NA|TRBD1
CASSLVAGGFGYF
TGTGCCAGCAGCTTAGTAGCAGGGGGCTTCGGGTACTTC
>TRBJ2-4|TRBV2|many|NA
CASLNREVGWGIQYF
TGTGCCAGCCTGAATCGTGAGGTCGGGTGGGGCATTCAGTACTTC
>TRBJ2-2|TRBV12-3/TRBV12-4|many|NA
CASSLGQGSGELFF
TGTGCCAGCAGTTTAGGCCAGGGGTCCGGGGAGCTGTTTTTT
>TRBJ1-1|TRBV6-2/TRBV6-3|many|NA
CASSYSSKAFF
TGTGCCAGCAGTTACTCGAGTAAAGCTTTCTTT
>TRBJ2-7|TRBV12-3/TRBV12-4|many|NA
CASSRGGDAELRYF
TGTGCCAGCAGCCGAGGGGGGGACGCCGAGCTGCGGTACTTC
>TRBJ2-7|TRBV7-2|NA|NA
CASSQGGVQGYEQYF
TGTGCCAGCAGCCAGGGGGGGGTCCAGGGCTACGAGCAGTACTTC